These 7 T cell receptor beta chains share one sample of origin, sequenced in a study of response to subunit inactivated influenza vaccine. TCRdb processed the RT-PCR reads anew with MiXCR; each CDR3 protein has one entry. The data show about 520,000 distinct CDR3 sequences, around 25% seen once. The specimen comprised CD4+ T cells sorted from PBMCs, sampled about 5 days after vaccination. The source of these receptors is a man aged 45 to 65 who received an inactivated influenza vaccine.

The sample holds a few counts of this clonotype. This chain links TRBV7-2 with TRBJ2-7; 12 positions match TRBD2. CDR1 and CDR2 (germline): SGHTA, FQGNSA. Trimming took 2 bases from V and 4 from J; bases not matched to a gene: 9. CDR3 length: 17 amino acids. The CDR3, as DNA: TGTGCCAGCAGCTTATTTGCTAGCGGGGGGGCCACATACGAGCAGTACTTC. Protein sequence: CASSLFASGGATYEQYF. Complete variable domain (other parts from reference TRBV7-2 and TRBJ2-7): GAGVSQSPSNKVTEKGKDVELRCDPISGHTALYWYRQSLGQGLEFLIYFQGNSAPDKSGLPSDRFSAERTGGSVSTLTIQRTQQEDSAVYLCASSLFASGGATYEQYFGPGTRLTVT.

The rearrangement joins TRBV2 to TRBJ1-1; D is uncertain. Germline values: CDR1 SNHLY, CDR2 FYNNEI. The CDR3 has 13 residues. The V and J ends lost 6 bases and 3 bases respectively, with 11 bases between them. In DNA form, the CDR3 reads TGTGCCAGCAGCCAAGAGGGAGACACTGAAGCTTTCTTT. The encoded protein is CASSQEGDTEAFF.

A few counts support this clonotype. The chain uses TRBV15 and TRBJ2-5; D gene ambiguous. The CDR3 consists of 12 residues. The V gene lost 1 base and the J gene lost 5 bases, with 5 bases spanning the gap. Germline assignment: CDR1 LNHNV and CDR2 YYDKDF (reference sequence). CDR3 bases: TGTGCCACCAGCAGAGTCGGGGAGACCCAGTACTTC. As protein: CATSRVGETQYF. Full variable domain (rest looked up from reference TRBV15 and TRBJ2-5): DAMVIQNPRYQVTQFGKPVTLSCSQTLNHNVMYWYQQKSSQAPKLLFHYYDKDFNNEADTPDNFQSRRPNTSFCFLDIRSPGLGDTAMYLCATSRVGETQYFGPGTRLLVL.

The chain carries TRBV28 and TRBJ2-7; D not certain. Germline CDR1 and CDR2: MDHEN and SYDVKM. This CDR3 comprises 14 residues. V was clipped by 2 bases and J by 2 bases, with 10 bases between them. The CDR3 region has the DNA TGTGCCAGCAGTTTAACCCCCGCTCCCTACGAGCAGTACTTC. Its translation: CASSLTPAPYEQYF.

This clonotype was seen a handful of times. The chain is built from TRBV6-2 or TRBV6-3 and TRBJ1-1; 9 bases fit TRBD1. V shed 6 bases and J 4 bases; nucleotides not matched to a gene: 0. CDR3 length: 12 amino acids. Germline loops: CDR1 MNHEY, CDR2 SVGEGT. This chain's CDR3 is CASRTGGTEAFF. CDR3 bases: TGTGCCAGCAGGACAGGGGGCACTGAAGCTTTCTTT.

In its sample, this clonotype was seen once. V is TRBV7-3 and J is TRBJ2-1, with 15 bases lining up with TRBD2. The CDR3 consists of 19 residues. V lost 4 bases and J lost 8; bases outside the gene matches: 15. CDR1 SGHTA and CDR2 FQGTGA come from the germline V gene. CDR3 sequence reads: CASSSRTSGRGELQHEQFF. CDR3 in DNA: TGTGCCAGCAGCTCCCGGACTAGCGGGAGGGGGGAATTACAACATGAGCAGTTCTTC.

The chain combines TRBV2 with TRBJ2-2; D is possibly TRBD2 (5 bases). The CDR3 is 14 amino acids. Germline V CDR1 and CDR2: SNHLY, FYNNEI. The V end was cut by 6 bases, the J end by 1 base, with 9 bases between. The CDR3 DNA sequence: TGTGCCAGCAGACCCGGACTGAACACCGGGGAGCTGTTTTTT. Protein: CASRPGLNTGELFF.